These T cell receptor beta chains were read from a single sample in a study of blood T cells in healthy people across ages. A single record per CDR3 protein comes from TCRdb applying MiXCR to the 5' RACE reads. The sample records 1.5 million to 1.8 million distinct CDR3 sequences, approximately 43% being singletons. The specimen was blood. The receptor set was obtained from a woman under 30 in good health. Each CDR3 is given with its conserved first and last residue. A D gene is named only where the DNA matches it firmly. Some rows have no size entry. The others give once, few or many, or a class for an expanded clone.

TRBJ1-1	TRBV29-1	NA	NA	TGCAGCGTCCTCGCCCACAACACTGAAGCTTTCTTT	CSVLAHNTEAFF
TRBJ2-1	TRBV7-7	many	NA	TGTGCTAGCAGCTTATCGGGATTCAATGAGCAGTTCTTC	CASSLSGFNEQFF
TRBJ2-2	TRBV20-1	few	NA	TGCAGTGCTAGAAGAACCTTTAACACCGGGGAGCTGTTTTTT	CSARRTFNTGELFF
TRBJ1-2	TRBV4-3	NA	NA	TGCGCCAGCAGCCAAGACGGGGCCGGCCATGGCTACACCTTC	CASSQDGAGHGYTF
TRBJ2-7	TRBV7-2	NA	NA	TGTGCCAGCAGCTTATTTATGCTAGCGAACAATGAGCAGTACTTC	CASSLFMLANNEQYF
TRBJ1-1	TRBV29-1	NA	TRBD1	TGCAGCGTGGAACGACAGGGAACGAACACTGAAGCTTTCTTT	CSVERQGTNTEAFF
TRBJ1-2	TRBV4-3	few	TRBD1	TGCGCCAGCGCCCCTCTTCCGGGACAGGGAGACGGCTACACCTTC	CASAPLPGQGDGYTF
TRBJ2-6	TRBV6-5	NA	NA	TGTGCCAGCAGTTACCGCCGCCAGGGAAGGTCTGGGGCCAACGTCCTGACTTTC	CASSYRRQGRSGANVLTF
TRBJ1-2	TRBV13	few	TRBD1	TGTGCCAGCAGCCCAGGACAGGGGGGCATCGGGTATGGCTACACCTTC	CASSPGQGGIGYGYTF
TRBJ2-5	TRBV20-1	NA	NA	TGCAGTGCTTCGGGGGGCGCGGTTGAGACCCAGTACTTC	CSASGGAVETQYF
TRBJ2-2	TRBV10-2	NA	NA	TGCGCCAGCAGTGAGCACGGGGAGCTGTTTTTT	CASSEHGELFF
TRBJ1-2	TRBV3-1	NA	NA	TGTGCCAGCAGCCAAGGGCTTCGGACAGGCTACACCTTC	CASSQGLRTGYTF
TRBJ2-7	TRBV5-1	NA	TRBD2	TGCGCCAGCAGCTTGGGCGCGGGGAGGGGCGTATTAGCCTACGAGCAGTACTTC	CASSLGAGRGVLAYEQYF
TRBJ2-5	TRBV2	NA	NA	TGTGCCAGCGCCCGGGACTCCGGGGGAGAGCAGTACTTC	CASARDSGGEQYF
TRBJ2-7	TRBV2	NA	TRBD2	TGTGCCAGCAGTGAGAGGCTAGCGGCGACATACGAGCAGTACTTC	CASSERLAATYEQYF
TRBJ2-1	TRBV29-1	few	TRBD2	TGCAGCGCCCCGCGGGGGTCCAATGAGCAGTTCTTC	CSAPRGSNEQFF
TRBJ2-3	TRBV11-2	NA	TRBD2	TGTGCCAGCAGCTTACGGCTAGCGGGAGGTTATGATACGCAGTATTTT	CASSLRLAGGYDTQYF
TRBJ2-3	TRBV5-6	NA	NA	TGTGCCAGCAGCTTGTCGAGTCGCGGAGCGGTCACAGATACGCAGTATTTT	CASSLSSRGAVTDTQYF
TRBJ1-1	TRBV4-1	NA	TRBD1	TGCGCCAGCAGCGGTCCTCAGGGGGCGCAAGCTGAAGCTTTCTTT	CASSGPQGAQAEAFF
TRBJ2-1	TRBV4-3	NA	NA	TGCGCCAGCAGCCAAGATTCCCTAGCTGAGGAGCAGTTCTTC	CASSQDSLAEEQFF
TRBJ2-7	TRBV7-7	few	NA	TGTGCTAGCAGCACCCAATTGGACATACTTCGCTCCTACGAGCAGTACTTC	CASSTQLDILRSYEQYF
TRBJ1-2	TRBV6-5	NA	NA	TGTGCCAGCAGTAAAACAGGGTTTGGCTACACCTTC	CASSKTGFGYTF
TRBJ1-2	TRBV6-2/TRBV6-3	NA	NA	TGTGCCAGCAGTTACCCGTATTCCTATGGCTACACCTTC	CASSYPYSYGYTF
TRBJ1-2	TRBV4-3	NA	NA	TGCGCCAGCAGCCGAACCGCCGACCCGGCCAACTATGGCTACACCTTC	CASSRTADPANYGYTF
TRBJ1-2	TRBV29-1	NA	NA	TGCAGCGTTGAAGCTGGCCCTAACCATGGCTACACCTTC	CSVEAGPNHGYTF
TRBJ2-3	TRBV20-1	NA	NA	TGCAGTGCTAGAGATTCCGGGCGCATAGATACGCAGTATTTT	CSARDSGRIDTQYF
TRBJ2-1	TRBV9	NA	TRBD2	TGTGCCAGCAGCGGAAGGAGACTAGCTCTGGGTCATGAGCAGTTCTTC	CASSGRRLALGHEQFF
TRBJ2-5	TRBV12-3/TRBV12-4	few	TRBD2	TGTGCCAGCAGTTTAAGGATAGCGGGGGCGAGGAAAGAGACCCAGTACTTC	CASSLRIAGARKETQYF
TRBJ2-7	TRBV28	NA	TRBD2	TGTGCCAGCGGCCAGAGACTAGCGGCTTACGAGCGGTACTTC	CASGQRLAAYERYF
TRBJ1-1	TRBV12-3/TRBV12-4	NA	NA	TGTGCCAGCAGAGAATTAAGGGGTGAAGCTTTCTTT	CASRELRGEAFF
TRBJ2-3	TRBV10-3	NA	TRBD2	TGTGCCATCAGCCCCGGGACTAGGGCCCCAGATACGCAGTATTTT	CAISPGTRAPDTQYF
TRBJ2-5	TRBV12-3/TRBV12-4	few	TRBD2	TGTGCCAGCAGTCCCCGGACTAGCGGGGGGGAAGAGACCCAGTACTTC	CASSPRTSGGEETQYF
TRBJ1-1	TRBV10-2	few	NA	TGCGCCAGCAGTGAGTTCGGTCCGGGAGGGAAAACTGAAGCTTTCTTT	CASSEFGPGGKTEAFF
TRBJ2-7	TRBV10-3	NA	NA	TGTGCCATCAGTGAGTCTGCCGGGGGGCAAGGCGAGCAGTACTTC	CAISESAGGQGEQYF
TRBJ2-4	TRBV5-1	NA	TRBD2	TGCGCCAGCAGCGGGGACTATGGCTACAATGAGCAGTACTTC	CASSGDYGYNEQYF
TRBJ2-7	TRBV4-3	few	TRBD2	TGCGCCAGCAGTCGTCAACTAGCGGGGGGCCAATCTGACCCCTACGAGCAGTACTTC	CASSRQLAGGQSDPYEQYF
TRBJ1-4	TRBV6-6	NA	NA	TGTGCCAGCAGTCCAAGACTTGCAACTAATGAAAAACTGTTTTTT	CASSPRLATNEKLFF
TRBJ2-7	TRBV27	NA	TRBD1	TGTGCCAGCAGTTTCCACCCGGGACAGGGGGCCTACGAGCAGTACTTC	CASSFHPGQGAYEQYF
TRBJ2-2	TRBV6-1	NA	NA	TGTGCCAGTTACCGGTCCGGGGAGCTGTTTTTT	CASYRSGELFF
TRBJ2-5	TRBV25-1	NA	NA	TGTGGCGCTAACTCGGGAACGGGGGTCCAAGAGACCCAGTACTTC	CGANSGTGVQETQYF
TRBJ2-1	TRBV20-1	few	NA	TGCAGTGCGCAGGGGAATGAGCAGTTCTTC	CSAQGNEQFF
TRBJ2-7	TRBV7-2	NA	NA	TGTGCCAGCAGCTTACGGTCCGGGACGGGCTACGAGCAGTACTTC	CASSLRSGTGYEQYF
TRBJ2-2	TRBV5-1	NA	TRBD2	TGCGCCAGCAGGCAACTAGCGAGTAACACCGGGGAGCTGTTTTTT	CASRQLASNTGELFF
TRBJ1-6	TRBV6-4	NA	NA	TGTGCCAGCAGGGTGGCATTCTGTATCCCCCTCCACTTT	CASRVAFCIPLHF
TRBJ2-5	TRBV25-1	NA	TRBD2	TGTGCCAGCAGTGAATTATCGGCTAGCGGGTCGGGAGAGACCCAGTACTTC	CASSELSASGSGETQYF
TRBJ1-4	TRBV4-1	NA	NA	TGCGCCAGCAGCCAAACGCCCTCCGGGACAAGGAATGAAAAACTGTTTTTT	CASSQTPSGTRNEKLFF
TRBJ2-3	TRBV6-2/TRBV6-3	many	NA	TGTGCCAGCAGTAACGCTGGGCTGGTCACAGATACGCAGTATTTT	CASSNAGLVTDTQYF
TRBJ2-3	TRBV20-1	NA	TRBD2	TGCGGTGCTAGGGCCGCTAGCGGAGGGACGGCAGATACGCAGTATTTT	CGARAASGGTADTQYF
TRBJ1-5	TRBV5-1	few	NA	TGCGCCAGCAGCCTCGATAGCAATCAGCCCCGGCATTTT	CASSLDSNQPRHF
TRBJ2-4	TRBV20-1	NA	NA	TGCAGTGCTAGAGATATCGCAGCGCCGGGCTTGGCCAAAAACATTCAGTACTTC	CSARDIAAPGLAKNIQYF
TRBJ1-5	TRBV7-2	few	NA	TGTGCCAGCAGCCTTCCGACAGCGGCGAAGAGCAATCAGCCCCAGCATTTT	CASSLPTAAKSNQPQHF
TRBJ1-2	TRBV9	NA	TRBD1	TGTGCCAGCAGCTCCTGGACAGGGTCAGGCTATGGCTACACCTTC	CASSSWTGSGYGYTF
TRBJ2-7	TRBV7-8	NA	NA	TGTGCCACTTTACTTTCGGGGGGCAACGAGCAGTACTTC	CATLLSGGNEQYF
TRBJ2-7	TRBV6-5	NA	TRBD1	TGTGCCTGCAGAAGAGGACAGGGGATCTACGAGCAGTACTTC	CACRRGQGIYEQYF
TRBJ2-1	TRBV7-9	few	NA	TGTGCCAGCAGCCCGAGGACACCCAAGAAGGATGAGCAGTTCTTC	CASSPRTPKKDEQFF
TRBJ2-7	TRBV6-5	few	NA	TGTGCCAGCAGTTACTGGGGTGGCGAGCAGTACTTC	CASSYWGGEQYF
TRBJ2-5	TRBV18	NA	TRBD1	TGTGCCAGCTCACCTCGACAGGGTTTTCAGACCCAGTACTTC	CASSPRQGFQTQYF
TRBJ1-2	TRBV29-1	NA	TRBD1	TGCAGCGTCGTCGGGAGGGGTCTCGGGACAGCTTATAACTATGGCTACACCTTC	CSVVGRGLGTAYNYGYTF
TRBJ2-1	TRBV27	NA	NA	TGTGCCAGCAGTTTCCCTCGGGCCCACTACAATGAGCAGTTCTTC	CASSFPRAHYNEQFF